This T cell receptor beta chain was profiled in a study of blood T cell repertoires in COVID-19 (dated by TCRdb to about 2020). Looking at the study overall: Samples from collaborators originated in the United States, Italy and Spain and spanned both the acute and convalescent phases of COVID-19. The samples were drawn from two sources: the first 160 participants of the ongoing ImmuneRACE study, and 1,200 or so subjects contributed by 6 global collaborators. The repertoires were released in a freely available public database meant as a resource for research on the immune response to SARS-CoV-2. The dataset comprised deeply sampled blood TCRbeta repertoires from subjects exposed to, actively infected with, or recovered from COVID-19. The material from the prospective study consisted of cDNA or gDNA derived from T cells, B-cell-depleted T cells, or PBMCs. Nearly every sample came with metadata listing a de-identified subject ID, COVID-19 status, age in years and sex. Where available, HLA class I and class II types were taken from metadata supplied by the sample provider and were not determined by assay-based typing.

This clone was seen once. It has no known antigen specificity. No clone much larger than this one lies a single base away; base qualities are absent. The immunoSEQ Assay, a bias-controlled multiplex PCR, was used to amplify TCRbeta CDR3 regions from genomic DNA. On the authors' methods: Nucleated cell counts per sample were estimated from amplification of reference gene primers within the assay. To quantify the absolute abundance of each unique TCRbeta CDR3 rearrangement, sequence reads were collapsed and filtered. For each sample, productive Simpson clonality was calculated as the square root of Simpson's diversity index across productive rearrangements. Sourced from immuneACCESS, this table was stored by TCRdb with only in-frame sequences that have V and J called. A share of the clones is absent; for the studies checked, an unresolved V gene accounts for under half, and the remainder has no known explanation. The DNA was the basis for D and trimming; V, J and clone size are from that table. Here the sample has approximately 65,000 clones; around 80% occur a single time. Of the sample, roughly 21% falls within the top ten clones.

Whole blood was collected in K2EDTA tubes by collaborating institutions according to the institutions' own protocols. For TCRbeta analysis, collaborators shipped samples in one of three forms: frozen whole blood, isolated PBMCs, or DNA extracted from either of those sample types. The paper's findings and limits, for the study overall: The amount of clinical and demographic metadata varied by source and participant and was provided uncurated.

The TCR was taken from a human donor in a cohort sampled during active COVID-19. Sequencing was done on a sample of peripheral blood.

This receptor has the CDR3 CSAKRDLDTGELFF. The DNA sequence is as follows: TGCAGCGCCAAGCGGGACTTAGACACCGGGGAGCTGTTTTTT. The chain was built from TRBV29-1 and TRBJ2-2, with 7 bases matching TRBD2. For CDR1 and CDR2, the germline V gene lists SQVTM and ANQGSEA. Measured from the cysteine to the phenylalanine, the CDR3 is 14 residues long. The sequence is cut down to CDR3 DNA, 42 bases in frame from base 1. The germline V and J ends show losses of 7 bases and 3 bases respectively, and no gene match explains 8 bases of the junction.